Following are 30 T cell receptor beta chains from one sample sequenced in a study of shared clonotypes between healthy human individuals. Method: immunoSEQ multiplex PCR; TCRdb's copy keeps in-frame clones and lacks some. Found here are some 1.4 million clones, approximately 97% of them singletons; the top ten hold over 1%. The specimen was naive CD4+ T cells sorted from blood. Stated subset: CD45RA+ positively selected. These TCRs come from a man aged 25 to 45 in good health.

This clone has just one count. The rearrangement uses TRBV4-1 and TRBJ2-5; possible D gene TRBD2, 5 bases. V lost 0 bases and J lost 5, with 19 bases in between. The CDR3 covers 17 residues. Germline V lookup: CDR1 MGHRA, CDR2 YSYEKL. This chain's CDR3 is CASSQDRSGRLRETQYF. The CDR3 DNA follows: TGCGCCAGCAGCCAAGATCGAAGCGGACGACTTCGCGAGACCCAGTACTTC.

The V and J genes are TRBV7-7 and TRBJ2-2; 9 bases match TRBD1. V lost 6 bases, J lost 5 bases, and 13 bases stayed unmatched. The V gene's germline CDR1 is SSHAT and CDR2 FNYEAQ (reference sequence). The CDR3 has 17 residues. The CDR3 DNA reads TGTGCCAGCAGACGGAGCTCGGGGACAGGGATAACCGGGGAGCTGTTTTTT. Its protein product is CASRRSSGTGITGELFF.

This chain joins TRBV6-1 and TRBJ2-7, with TRBD2 as a possible D gene (5 bases). The germline V and J ends were trimmed by 1 base and 2 bases, with 9 bases remaining between them. The CDR3 spans 14 residues. Germline V lookup: CDR1 MNHNS, CDR2 SASEGT. The CDR3, as DNA: TGTGCCAGCAGTGAAGGGGAGTGGGCCTACGAGCAGTACTTC. Residues: CASSEGEWAYEQYF.

The V and J genes are TRBV6-1 and TRBJ2-3, with D unclear. From germline, CDR1 is MNHNS and CDR2 SASEGT. The CDR3 sequence is 13 residues long. The V end was cut by 2 bases, the J end by 1 base, with 4 bases between. CDR3 coding DNA: TGTGCCAGCAGTGAACTACGCACAGATACGCAGTATTTT. It translates to CASSELRTDTQYF.

J is TRBJ1-1 and V is TRBV6-1, with D perhaps TRBD1 (5 bases). The germline gives CDR1 MNHNS, CDR2 SASEGT. The CDR3 consists of 16 residues. V was shortened by 2 bases and J by 1 base, with 14 bases between the two germline ends. CDR3 region: CASSELQGSQNTEAFF. Here the CDR3 DNA reads TGTGCCAGCAGTGAACTCCAGGGATCCCAGAACACTGAAGCTTTCTTT.

The chain has TRBV11-3 and TRBJ2-6; TRBD1 is a possible D gene (6 bases). This CDR3 has 19 amino acids. V lost 1 base and J lost 1, with 17 bases in between. Germline assignment: CDR1 SGHNT and CDR2 YENEEA. The DNA for the CDR3 is TGTGCCAGCAGCTTAGGCCCCGGGACATTGAGTTCTGGGGCCAACGTCCTGACTTTC. Amino acid sequence: CASSLGPGTLSSGANVLTF.

This clone came up once. The rearrangement joins TRBV6-1 to TRBJ1-4; D not resolved. The CDR3 length is 13 residues. The germline V gene encodes CDR1 MNHNS and CDR2 SASEGT. V was pared by 8 bases and J by 1 base, with 8 bases between. The CDR3 sequence: CASLAGTNEKLFF. In nucleotides, the CDR3 is TGTGCCAGCCTAGCAGGAACTAATGAAAAACTGTTTTTT.

The V gene is TRBV5-1, the J gene TRBJ2-3, with D perhaps matching TRBD2 (5 bases). V lost 4 bases and J lost 11, with 23 bases in between. This CDR3 spans 15 amino acids. Germline V gives CDR1 SGHRS, CDR2 YFSETQ. CDR3 loop: CASSTQPRERGRQYF. In DNA form, the CDR3 reads TGCGCCAGCAGCACCCAACCCAGAGAGAGAGGGAGGCAGTATTTT. The entire variable domain, with the rest obtained from reference TRBV5-1 and TRBJ2-3, is as follows: KAGVTQTPRYLIKTRGQQVTLSCSPISGHRSVSWYQQTPGQGLQFLFEYFSETQRNKGNFPGRFSGRQFSNSRSEMNVSTLELGDSALYLCASSTQPRERGRQYFGPGTRLTVL.

This clone has a single count. The rearrangement links TRBV15 to TRBJ2-5; D remains unclear. V was shortened by 0 bases and J by 5 bases, with 10 bases between the two germline ends. This CDR3 region has 14 residues. CDR1 and CDR2 from the germline V gene are LNHNV and YYDKDF (reference sequence). In DNA, the CDR3 is TGTGCCACCAGCAGAGATTTGGCGGCGGAGACCCAGTACTTC. Translation: CATSRDLAAETQYF.

This clone occurred once. The chain joins TRBV19 to TRBJ2-7; TRBD1 agrees at 12 bases. The CDR3 spans 16 residues. The junction had 11 bases not matched to a gene; V was cut back by 5 bases and J by 6 bases. Germline V gene sequence: CDR1 LNHDA, CDR2 SQIVND (reference sequence). This chain's CDR3 is CASSLLPGQGAPEQYF. The CDR3 DNA sequence: TGTGCCAGTAGTCTCCTTCCGGGACAGGGGGCCCCCGAGCAGTACTTC.

A single count supports this clone. V is TRBV2 and J is TRBJ1-4, with D maybe TRBD1 (6 bases). The germline V gene encodes CDR1 SNHLY and CDR2 FYNNEI. Trimming took 6 bases from V and 1 from J, leaving 9 bases between them. This CDR3 contains 14 residues. The CDR3 bases are TGTGCCAGCAGATTGACAGGAACTAATGAAAAACTGTTTTTT. Its translation: CASRLTGTNEKLFF. The whole variable domain, remainder taken from reference TRBV2 and TRBJ1-4, is EPEVTQTPSHQVTQMGQEVILRCVPISNHLYFYWYRQILGQKVEFLVSFYNNEISEKSEIFDDQFSVERPDGSNFTLKIRSTKLEDSAMYFCASRLTGTNEKLFFGSGTQLSVL.

The CDR3 coding sequence is TGTGCCAGTAGTATAAAGGTGGGGCAACCCTATGGCTACACCTTC. This translates into CASSIKVGQPYGYTF. The V and J genes are TRBV19 and TRBJ1-2, with TRBD1 as a possible D gene (5 bases). Germline assignment: CDR1 LNHDA and CDR2 SQIVND (reference sequence). This CDR3 comprises 15 residues. Between the trimmed V and J ends, which lost 2 bases and 4 bases, there was a span of 14 bases.

The gene calls are TRBV10-3 and TRBJ1-2; 9 bases match TRBD1. The CDR3 runs to 14 residues. From germline, CDR1 is ENHRY and CDR2 SYGVKD. With V trimmed by 5 bases and J by 10 bases, 11 bases remained unmatched. The CDR3 sequence is CAISQGQGGRFYTF. The CDR3 coding sequence is TGTGCCATCAGTCAGGGACAGGGCGGGAGATTCTACACCTTC.

The chain recombines TRBV11-2 with TRBJ2-7, with 11 bases aligning to TRBD2. The CDR3 is 15 residues long. Germline V gene sequence: CDR1 SGHAT, CDR2 FQNNGV. With 5 bases clipped from V and 5 bases from J, the junction kept 8 bases outside the gene matches. CDR3 in amino acids: CASSIAGGHFDEQYF. CDR3 sequence (DNA): TGTGCCAGCAGCATAGCGGGAGGGCATTTCGACGAGCAGTACTTC.

The gene calls are TRBV7-8 and TRBJ2-2, with TRBD1 matching 8 bases. Germline lookup yields CDR1 SGHVS and CDR2 FQNEAQ. Trimming removed 3 bases from V and 7 bases from J; junction bases left unmatched: 10. This CDR3 has 16 amino acids. The CDR3 here is CASSFRQGAFGGELFF. In DNA form, the CDR3 reads TGTGCCAGCAGCTTCCGGCAGGGGGCGTTTGGCGGGGAGCTGTTTTTT.

V and J are TRBV21-1 and TRBJ2-7; TRBD2, the table's D call, was not compared with the DNA. TRBV21-1 is flagged as a pseudogene. This CDR3 has 16 residues. CDR3 residues: CASSKEGSGHSYEQYF. The DNA of the CDR3 is TGTGCCAGCAGCAAAGAGGGTAGCGGCCACTCCTACGAGCAGTACTTC.

This clone has only one observation. The sample carries other DNA sequences with the same CDR3. CDR3: CASSPEGETQYF. The CDR3 nucleotides read TGTGCCAGCTCACCGGAAGGAGAGACCCAGTACTTC. The chain links TRBV18 to TRBJ2-5, with no clear D. Germline loops: CDR1 KGHSH, CDR2 LQKENI. The ends were cut back, 3 bases at V and 4 bases at J, with 6 bases in the middle. The CDR3 is 12 amino acids.

The chain has TRBV30 and TRBJ2-1; tentative D call: TRBD2 (5 bases). Between the trimmed V and J ends, which lost 0 bases and 2 bases, there was a span of 20 bases. The CDR3 totals 18 residues. Germline CDR1 is GTSNPN and CDR2 is SVGIG (reference sequence). The CDR3 DNA follows: TGTGCCTGGAGTGTATCCCCAAAGTCGACTACGACCTACAATGAGCAGTTCTTC. Translation gives CAWSVSPKSTTTYNEQFF.

This chain joins TRBV6-6 and TRBJ2-1; D might be TRBD2 (6 bases). This CDR3 spans 16 amino acids. Trimming cost V 5 bases and J 2 bases, with 16 bases left between them. Germline V gives CDR1 MNHNY, CDR2 SVGAGI (reference sequence). CDR3 residues: CASSPPLAPTYNEQFF. CDR3 DNA: TGTGCCAGCAGTCCACCTCTAGCGCCCACCTACAATGAGCAGTTCTTC.

The chain carries TRBV2 and TRBJ2-1; 9 nucleotides align to TRBD2. Looked up from germline, CDR1 is SNHLY and CDR2 is FYNNEI. The CDR3 length is 15 residues. Trimming took 4 bases from V and 10 from J; bases not matched to a gene: 11. CDR3 region: CASSASSGVLKEQFF. CDR3 nucleotide sequence: TGTGCCAGCAGTGCGTCTAGCGGGGTCCTGAAAGAGCAGTTCTTC.

Regarding this clone: The sample holds other DNA sequences that translate to the same CDR3. The chain is built from TRBV7-3 and TRBJ2-1; the D is unclear. V was shortened by 2 bases and J by 7 bases, with 3 bases between the two germline ends. Looked up from germline, CDR1 is SGHTA and CDR2 is FQGTGA. The CDR3 sequence is 11 residues long. The CDR3 loop is CASSLGNEQFF. The CDR3 nucleotides read TGTGCCAGCAGCTTAGGGAATGAGCAGTTCTTC.

This clone was counted a single time. The chain joins TRBV5-1 to TRBJ1-1, with TRBD1 matching over 8 bases. V dropped 0 bases and J dropped 5; count of bases not matched to a gene: 6. The germline gives CDR1 SGHRS, CDR2 YFSETQ. This CDR3 contains 15 residues. The CDR3 bases are TGCGCCAGCAGCTTGGCCCAGGGGGCAAAGACTGAAGCTTTCTTT. Translated, it gives CASSLAQGAKTEAFF. The full variable domain, in which reference TRBV5-1 and TRBJ1-1 provide the parts outside the CDR3, is KAGVTQTPRYLIKTRGQQVTLSCSPISGHRSVSWYQQTPGQGLQFLFEYFSETQRNKGNFPGRFSGRQFSNSRSEMNVSTLELGDSALYLCASSLAQGAKTEAFFGQGTRLTVV.

Notes on this clone: One junction end disagrees with the germline gene, perhaps due to a read error. The J gene is TRBJ1-2, the V gene TRBV30; a possible D gene is TRBD1 (5 bases). In germline, CDR1 is GTSNPN, CDR2 SVGIG (reference sequence). CDR3 length equals 12 residues. CDR3 region: CSWGEDNYGYTF. In DNA form, the CDR3 reads TGCTCATGGGGGGAAGATAACTATGGCTACACCTTC.

This clone was seen just once. The chain couples TRBV5-8 to TRBJ1-2; D not resolved. The CDR3 is 13 amino acids. V gave up 1 base and J gave up 2 bases, with 6 bases separating them. Germline V gene sequence: CDR1 SGHTS, CDR2 YDEGEE. The CDR3 protein is CASSLPPNYGYTF. CDR3 nucleotide sequence: TGTGCCAGCAGCTTGCCCCCGAACTATGGCTACACCTTC.

J is TRBJ2-7 and V is TRBV4-3; 9 bases are shared with TRBD1. The CDR3 is made up of 18 amino acids. The V gene's germline CDR1 is LGHNA and CDR2 YSLEER. J lost 3 bases, V lost 4 bases, and 16 bases had no gene match. The CDR3 region has the DNA TGCGCCAGCAGCCGATACATCGGGACAGGGTTTTCAGGCTACGAGCAGTACTTC. This translates into CASSRYIGTGFSGYEQYF.

The chain recombines TRBV18 with TRBJ2-1; D call uncertain. CDR3 size: 14 residues. The V gene's germline CDR1 is KGHSH and CDR2 LQKENI. V lost 0 bases, J lost 8 bases, and 11 bases lay in between. The CDR3 region has the DNA TGTGCCAGCTCACCACCGAAGGGTTCCGATGAGCAGTTCTTC. It encodes CASSPPKGSDEQFF.

The V call is TRBV5-3, the J call TRBJ2-7; TRBD1 might be the D (6 bases). TRBV5-3 is an ORF; its function is uncertain. The CDR3 is 15 residues long. V lost 1 base and J 5 bases, leaving 16 bases between the germline ends. CDR3 in amino acids: CARSLSPGHHNEQYF. CDR3 nucleotides: TGTGCCAGAAGCTTGAGTCCGGGACATCACAACGAGCAGTACTTC.

The rearrangement joins TRBV27 to TRBJ2-1; 10 nucleotides match TRBD2. This CDR3 region has 21 residues. The V segment lost 6 bases and the J segment 6 bases; nucleotides outside the gene matches: 26. Germline V gene data show CDR1 as MNHEY and CDR2 as SMNVEV (reference sequence). CDR3 sequence reads: CASSPLMGISGRHVPVNEQFF. The CDR3 DNA reads as TGTGCCAGCAGCCCCCTCATGGGGATTAGCGGGAGGCACGTCCCCGTCAATGAGCAGTTCTTC.

The chain has TRBV2 and TRBJ2-2; TRBD2 matches at 10 bases. Germline V lookup: CDR1 SNHLY, CDR2 FYNNEI. The ends lost 7 bases at V and 5 bases at J; junction bases unmatched: 7. This CDR3 is 15 amino acids long. The CDR3 DNA follows: TGTGCCAGCATAGGGGCTAGCGGGAGAACCGGGGAGCTGTTTTTT. Translating gives CASIGASGRTGELFF.

As DNA, the CDR3 is TGTGCCAGCAGCTTAGGGCTAGCGGGAGTACAACAGTTCTTC. Its protein product is CASSLGLAGVQQFF. The chain joins TRBV13 to TRBJ2-1; 10 bases map to TRBD2. V trimming: 0 bases; J trimming: 13 bases; junction bases outside the gene matches: 6. The CDR3 runs to 14 residues. The germline CDR1 and CDR2 sequences are PRHDT and FYEKMQ (reference sequence). The whole variable domain, remainder taken from reference TRBV13 and TRBJ2-1, is AAGVIQSPRHLIKEKRETATLKCYPIPRHDTVYWYQQGPGQDPQFLISFYEKMQSDKGSIPDRFSAQQFSDYHSELNMSSLELGDSALYFCASSLGLAGVQQFFGPGTRLTVL.